The table lists the clone carrying this TCR beta chain with a count of one. The data were taken from a study of blood T cell repertoires in COVID-19. Sequenced by immunoSEQ multiplex PCR; TCRdb stores in-frame clones only, minus some. The repertoire holds about 120,000 clones, approximately 88% seen once, with 6.5% to 9% in the top ten. V dropped 1 base and J dropped 5 bases, with 6 bases sitting between them. The CDR3 extends over 13 amino acids. CDR1 SEHNR and CDR2 FQNEAQ come from the germline V gene (reference sequence). Sequencing used peripheral blood. The receptor comes from a man in his fifties with acute or convalescent COVID-19. The chain joins TRBV7-9 to TRBJ1-5; maybe TRBD1 (5 bases). CDR3 residues: CASSLEGHQPQHF. The DNA of the CDR3 is TGTGCCAGCAGCTTAGAGGGGCATCAGCCCCAGCATTTT.